Each of the 11 T cell receptor beta chains below was sequenced from the same sample in a study of radiation and T cells in renal cell carcinoma. Time point reported: baseline pretreatment blood. Treatment defined: 15 Gy SBRT to primary tumor, nephrectomy 4 weeks later. Sequencing was performed with immunoSEQ multiplex PCR; in TCRdb, only in-frame clones are kept and a portion is missing. Among about 91,000 clones listed, 82% were seen once. The material was blood, obtained from a patient whose treatment included radiotherapy and nephrectomy. The receptors derive from a man in his 60s with renal cell carcinoma.

CDR3 DNA: TGCGCCAGCAGCTTGGACAGGGAATCCGCCGGCTACACCTTC. This encodes CASSLDRESAGYTF. The chain has TRBV5-1 and TRBJ1-2; D perhaps matches TRBD1 (6 bases). CDR3 length: 14 amino acids. Deletions cut 0 bases from V and 8 bases from J, with 14 bases between. Germline loops: CDR1 SGHRS, CDR2 YFSETQ.

The rearrangement links TRBV11-2 to TRBJ2-1; TRBD1 matches 8 bases. Per the germline V gene, CDR1 is SGHAT and CDR2 is FQNNGV. The CDR3 contains 15 residues. The junction had 4 bases not matched to a gene; V was cut back by 5 bases and J by 1 base. The CDR3 DNA follows: TGTGCCAGCAGCCGAACAGGGGGTTCCTACAATGAGCAGTTCTTC. Protein sequence: CASSRTGGSYNEQFF.

J is TRBJ2-1 and V is TRBV19, with a possible D match to TRBD2 (6 bases). Germline V gives CDR1 LNHDA, CDR2 SQIVND (reference sequence). The CDR3 is 14 residues long. For the CDR3, the DNA is TGTGCTTCTTGGACCGGGAGCTCCTACAATGAGCAGTTCTTC. This encodes CASWTGSSYNEQFF.

The V and J genes are TRBV19 and TRBJ2-1; D is perhaps TRBD1 (6 bases). Between the trimmed V and J ends, which lost 5 bases and 7 bases, there was a span of 12 bases. The CDR3 consists of 13 residues. In germline, CDR1 is LNHDA, CDR2 SQIVND (reference sequence). The CDR3 protein is CASSGDKRNEQFF. The DNA for the CDR3 is TGTGCCAGTAGTGGGGACAAGAGGAATGAGCAGTTCTTC.

The J gene is TRBJ1-1, the V gene TRBV18; TRBD1 agrees at 7 bases. The CDR3 extends over 13 amino acids. V shed 8 bases, J shed 1 base, and the junction held 4 bases outside the gene matches. Germline loops: CDR1 KGHSH, CDR2 LQKENI. The CDR3 region has the DNA TGTGCCAGCGCGCAGGGGGGGAACACTGAAGCTTTCTTT. Translation gives CASAQGGNTEAFF.

This chain connects TRBV23-1 to TRBJ2-7; the match to TRBD2 covers 8 bases. TRBV23-1 is annotated as an ORF whose role is uncertain. With 0 bases clipped from V and 0 bases from J, the junction kept 7 bases outside the gene matches. CDR3 length equals 17 residues. This CDR3 reads CASSQSRGLAGSYEQYF. Written as DNA, the CDR3 is TGCGCCAGCAGTCAATCTCGAGGGCTAGCGGGCTCCTACGAGCAGTACTTC.

The chain carries TRBV29-1 and TRBJ2-2; D tentatively fits TRBD1 or TRBD2 (5 bases each). Germline V gives CDR1 SQVTM, CDR2 ANQGSEA. This CDR3 has 16 amino acids. V shed 2 bases and J shed 3 bases, with 16 bases lying between them. CDR3 sequence: CSVEMGRGVDTGELFF. CDR3 in DNA: TGCAGCGTTGAAATGGGGCGAGGGGTTGACACCGGGGAGCTGTTTTTT.

This clone showed up many times. The chain couples TRBV9 to TRBJ1-1, with D possibly TRBD1 on 6 matching bases. The CDR3 is 12 residues long. V lost 4 bases to trimming and J lost 8 bases, with 12 bases between them. The V gene's germline CDR1 is SGDLS and CDR2 YYNGEE. The CDR3: CASSTDQGEAFF. The CDR3 DNA is TGTGCCAGCAGCACCGACCAGGGGGAAGCTTTCTTT.

A few counts support this clone. The chain combines TRBV6-6 with TRBJ1-1; a weak D match, TRBD1 (6 bases). CDR1 and CDR2 from the germline V gene are MNHNY and SVGAGI (reference sequence). This CDR3 spans 14 amino acids. The V and J ends lost 0 bases and 7 bases respectively, with 12 bases between them. The CDR3 loop is CASSYSGNRDEAFF. DNA of the CDR3: TGTGCCAGCAGTTACTCCGGAAACAGGGATGAAGCTTTCTTT.

V usage is TRBV21-1 and J usage is TRBJ1-5; whether TRBD1, the table's D call, matches the DNA was not checked. TRBV21-1 is a listed pseudogene. This CDR3 is built from 16 residues. In DNA, the CDR3 is TGTGCCAGTGGGACACCGTGGGCGGGTCGTAATCAGCCCCAGCATTTT. This sequence encodes CASGTPWAGRNQPQHF.

The rearrangement uses TRBV5-5 and TRBJ1-2; 7 bases agree with TRBD1. CDR1 SGHKS and CDR2 YYEKEE come from the germline V gene (reference sequence). V shed 3 bases and J 6 bases; nucleotides not matched to a gene: 8. The CDR3 runs to 14 residues. The CDR3 nucleotides are TGTGCCAGCAGCTCGGAGGGGGCGTCGGATGGCTACACCTTC. It codes for CASSSEGASDGYTF. Based on the CDR3 plus reference TRBV5-5 and TRBJ1-2, the full variable domain is DAGVTQSPTHLIKTRGQQVTLRCSPISGHKSVSWYQQVLGQGPQFIFQYYEKEERGRGNFPDRFSARQFPNYSSELNVNALLLGDSALYLCASSSEGASDGYTFGSGTRLTVV.